These T cell receptor beta chains were read from a single sample in a study of T cells in Graves' hyperthyroidism and ophthalmopathy. TCRdb re-called the multiplex PCR reads with MiXCR, one entry per CDR3 protein. Among 500,000 to 800,000 distinct CDR3 sequences listed, approximately 15% were seen once. The source material was blood. The source of these receptors is a woman between 50 and 59 years old with Graves' ophthalmopathy. Both conserved end residues are part of each CDR3. Each record gives: D gene, J gene, V gene, clone size, CDR3 protein, CDR3 DNA. The D gene is left open where the match is weak. Where a row states a size, it is once, few, many or the class of an expanded clone; other rows omit it.

D: TRBD2; J: TRBJ2-1; V: TRBV4-2; size: few; CDR3: CASSPRLAGVGYNEQFF; DNA: TGTGCCAGCAGCCCCCGACTAGCGGGAGTTGGGTACAATGAGCAGTTCTTC
D: .; J: TRBJ2-5; V: TRBV7-9; size: .; CDR3: CASSLELAAETQYF; DNA: TGTGCCAGCAGCCTGGAACTAGCCGCAGAGACCCAGTACTTC
D: TRBD2; J: TRBJ2-1; V: TRBV11-2; size: many; CDR3: CASSSRLLAGASYNEQFF; DNA: TGTGCCAGCAGCTCCCGGTTGTTAGCGGGAGCCTCCTACAATGAGCAGTTCTTC
D: TRBD2; J: TRBJ2-2; V: TRBV6-1; size: many; CDR3: CASSRTSGSLAGELFF; DNA: TGTGCCAGCAGTCGGACTAGCGGGAGTCTAGCCGGGGAGCTGTTTTTT
D: .; J: TRBJ2-2; V: TRBV5-5; size: .; CDR3: CASSTGLVGELFF; DNA: TGTGCCAGCAGCACGGGACTTGTCGGGGAGCTGTTTTTT
D: .; J: TRBJ2-1; V: TRBV6-2/TRBV6-3; size: .; CDR3: CASSYVSNEQFF; DNA: TGTGCCAGCAGTTACGTCTCAAATGAGCAGTTCTTC
D: .; J: TRBJ2-1; V: TRBV7-3; size: few; CDR3: CASSLPGPAGQFF; DNA: TGTGCCAGCAGCTTACCGGGGCCCGCCGGGCAGTTCTTC
D: .; J: TRBJ1-5; V: TRBV18; size: many; CDR3: CASSPYKGPNQPQHF; DNA: TGTGCCAGCTCACCCTATAAGGGGCCCAATCAGCCCCAGCATTTT
D: TRBD1; J: TRBJ1-1; V: TRBV7-9; size: many; CDR3: CASSTSTGAGTEAFF; DNA: TGTGCCAGCAGCACCTCGACAGGGGCTGGGACTGAAGCTTTCTTT
D: .; J: TRBJ2-1; V: TRBV29-1; size: few; CDR3: CSAPKRNYYNEQFF; DNA: TGCAGCGCGCCTAAGCGGAACTACTACAATGAGCAGTTCTTC
D: .; J: TRBJ2-6; V: TRBV6-5; size: .; CDR3: CASSYRAGLIPGANVLTF; DNA: TGTGCCAGCAGTTACCGTGCGGGCCTCATCCCTGGGGCCAACGTCCTGACTTTC
D: .; J: TRBJ2-5; V: TRBV28; size: many; CDR3: CASSTLAGETQYF; DNA: TGTGCCAGCAGTACGCTAGCCGGGGAGACCCAGTACTTC
D: TRBD2; J: TRBJ2-1; V: TRBV11-3; size: many; CDR3: CASSLASGTINEQFF; DNA: TGTGCCAGCAGCTTAGCTAGCGGGACGATCAATGAGCAGTTCTTC
D: TRBD2; J: TRBJ2-1; V: TRBV28; size: .; CDR3: CASRPGSGLAGSSYNEQFF; DNA: TGTGCCAGCCGGCCCGGCAGCGGGCTAGCGGGCAGCTCCTACAATGAGCAGTTCTTC
D: .; J: TRBJ2-1; V: TRBV10-3; size: .; CDR3: CAISEIDEQFF; DNA: TGTGCCATCAGTGAGATCGATGAGCAGTTCTTC
D: .; J: TRBJ2-3; V: TRBV20-1; size: .; CDR3: CSAIDQRGRTDTQYF; DNA: TGCAGTGCTATAGACCAACGGGGGCGCACAGATACGCAGTATTTT
D: TRBD2; J: TRBJ2-7; V: TRBV15; size: .; CDR3: CATSYRGLADFYNEQYF; DNA: TGTGCCACCAGCTACCGTGGACTAGCGGATTTCTACAATGAGCAGTACTTC
D: .; J: TRBJ2-7; V: TRBV27; size: many; CDR3: CASSYMAHSYEQYF; DNA: TGTGCCAGCAGTTATATGGCGCACTCCTACGAGCAGTACTTC
D: .; J: TRBJ2-5; V: TRBV5-1; size: many; CDR3: CASSLVLGRQETQYF; DNA: TGCGCCAGCAGCTTGGTGTTGGGTAGACAGGAGACCCAGTACTTC
D: .; J: TRBJ2-7; V: TRBV3-1; size: many; CDR3: CASSHRYEQYF; DNA: TGTGCCAGCAGCCATCGATACGAGCAGTACTTC
D: TRBD2; J: TRBJ2-1; V: TRBV27; size: many; CDR3: CASRYGLAGGEQFF; DNA: TGTGCCAGCAGATACGGACTAGCGGGGGGTGAGCAGTTCTTC
D: .; J: TRBJ2-1; V: TRBV5-1; size: many; CDR3: CASSATGQISYNEQFF; DNA: TGCGCCAGCAGCGCCACGGGGCAGATCTCCTACAATGAGCAGTTCTTC
D: .; J: TRBJ2-1; V: TRBV7-9; size: many; CDR3: CASNPRPDKQFF; DNA: TGTGCCAGCAACCCTCGTCCAGATAAGCAGTTCTTC
D: .; J: TRBJ1-2; V: TRBV19; size: many; CDR3: CASNPNQRNYGYTF; DNA: TGTGCCAGTAACCCAAATCAGAGGAACTATGGCTACACCTTC
D: .; J: TRBJ1-4; V: TRBV7-8; size: many; CDR3: CASSTSTTNEKLFF; DNA: TGTGCCAGCAGTACCTCAACAACTAATGAAAAACTGTTTTTT
D: .; J: TRBJ1-5; V: TRBV18; size: many; CDR3: CASSPTAGDQPQHF; DNA: TGTGCCAGCTCACCAACGGCAGGGGATCAGCCCCAGCATTTT
D: .; J: TRBJ1-1; V: TRBV5-1; size: many; CDR3: CASSWGAGNTEAFF; DNA: TGCGCCAGCAGCTGGGGCGCGGGGAACACTGAAGCTTTCTTT
D: .; J: TRBJ2-2; V: TRBV15; size: once; CDR3: CATSRDTGGGELFF; DNA: TGTGCCACCAGCAGAGATACGGGCGGCGGGGAGCTGTTTTTT
D: TRBD2; J: TRBJ2-7; V: TRBV20-1; size: many; CDR3: CSASRAGVPYEQYF; DNA: TGCAGCGCGTCGAGGGCGGGAGTTCCCTACGAGCAGTACTTC
D: TRBD1; J: TRBJ2-4; V: TRBV7-2; size: many; CDR3: CASSSDRVTKNIQYF; DNA: TGTGCCAGCAGCTCGGACAGGGTGACCAAAAACATTCAGTACTTC
D: TRBD2; J: TRBJ2-2; V: TRBV4-1; size: .; CDR3: CASSTPLAGVNTGELFF; DNA: TGCGCCAGCAGCACCCCTCTTGCGGGAGTTAATACCGGGGAGCTGTTTTTT
D: TRBD1; J: TRBJ1-2; V: TRBV19; size: few; CDR3: CASKGGGYYGYTF; DNA: TGTGCCAGTAAAGGGGGCGGATACTATGGCTACACCTTC
D: TRBD2; J: TRBJ2-7; V: TRBV12-3/TRBV12-4; size: many; CDR3: CASSFKAGDGNEQYF; DNA: TGTGCCAGCAGTTTCAAAGCGGGAGATGGGAACGAGCAGTACTTC
D: TRBD2; J: TRBJ2-2; V: TRBV5-1; size: many; CDR3: CASSATSEGTGELFF; DNA: TGCGCCAGCAGCGCTACTAGCGAGGGGACCGGGGAGCTGTTTTTT
D: .; J: TRBJ1-1; V: TRBV28; size: .; CDR3: CASRPSDRTNTEAFF; DNA: TGTGCCAGCAGACCATCAGACAGAACGAACACTGAAGCTTTCTTT
D: .; J: TRBJ1-2; V: TRBV7-8; size: many; CDR3: CATSDSDNYGYTF; DNA: TGTGCCACCTCGGACAGTGATAACTATGGCTACACCTTC
D: TRBD2; J: TRBJ2-1; V: TRBV12-5; size: .; CDR3: CASGPRLAGWNEQFF; DNA: TGTGCTAGTGGCCCACGACTAGCGGGTTGGAATGAGCAGTTCTTC
D: TRBD2; J: TRBJ2-1; V: TRBV27; size: many; CDR3: CASSLYSGGNEQFF; DNA: TGTGCCAGCAGTTTATACTCGGGGGGGAATGAGCAGTTCTTC
D: .; J: TRBJ2-2; V: TRBV5-1; size: many; CDR3: CASSHKQGTGELFF; DNA: TGCGCCAGCAGCCATAAACAGGGCACCGGGGAGCTGTTTTTT